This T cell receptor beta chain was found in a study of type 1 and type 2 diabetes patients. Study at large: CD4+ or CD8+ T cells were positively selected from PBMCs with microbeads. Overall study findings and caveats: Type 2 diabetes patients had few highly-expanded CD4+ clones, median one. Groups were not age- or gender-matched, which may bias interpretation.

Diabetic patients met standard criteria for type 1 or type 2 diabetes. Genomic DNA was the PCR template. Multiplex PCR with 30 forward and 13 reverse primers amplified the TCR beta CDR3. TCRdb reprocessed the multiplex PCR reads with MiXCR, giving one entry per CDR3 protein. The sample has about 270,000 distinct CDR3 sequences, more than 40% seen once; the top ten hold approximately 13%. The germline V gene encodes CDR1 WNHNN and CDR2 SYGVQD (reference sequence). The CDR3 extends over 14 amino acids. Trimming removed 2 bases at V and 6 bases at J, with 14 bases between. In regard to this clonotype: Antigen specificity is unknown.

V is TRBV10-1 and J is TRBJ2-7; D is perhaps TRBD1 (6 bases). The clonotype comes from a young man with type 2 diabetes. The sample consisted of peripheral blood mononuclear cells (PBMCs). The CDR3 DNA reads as TGCGCCAGCAGTGAGCCGGGCAGGGGCAGCGAGCAGTACTTC. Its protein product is CASSEPGRGSEQYF.